What follows are 3 T cell receptor beta chains derived from one specimen sequenced in a study of T cell responses to AZD1222 COVID-19 vaccine. Sequencing was performed with immunoSEQ multiplex PCR; in TCRdb, only in-frame clones are kept and a portion is missing. The sample holds tens of thousands of clones, approximately 85% seen once. Specimen: peripheral blood, collected on day 0 of AZD1222 vaccination. The receptors were sampled from an adult in good health.

This clone was recorded a few times. This chain uses TRBV9 with TRBJ2-7; TRBD2 is a possible D gene (6 bases). Trimming pared 2 bases from V and 3 bases from J, leaving 12 bases between. CDR3 length: 14 amino acids. Germline CDR1 is SGDLS and CDR2 is YYNGEE. The CDR3 bases are TGTGCCAGCAGCGTGGACTTTAGCGGCTACGAGCAGTACTTC. Protein sequence: CASSVDFSGYEQYF.

In this sample, this clone turned up once. This chain joins TRBV9 and TRBJ2-1, with 7 bases fitting TRBD2. The germline CDR1 and CDR2 sequences are SGDLS and YYNGEE. This CDR3 spans 15 amino acids. Trimming at V came to 4 bases and at J to 4 bases, leaving 8 bases not matched to a gene. Written as DNA, the CDR3 is TGTGCCAGCAGCCCCCTCGGGACTAAATACAATGAGCAGTTCTTC. This encodes CASSPLGTKYNEQFF.

The CDR3 here is CASSEARGGRMTFF. The CDR3 DNA reads as TGTGCCAGCAGTGAAGCGCGGGGGGGCAGGATGACTTTCTTT. J is TRBJ1-1 and V is TRBV6-1; maybe TRBD1 (6 bases). CDR3 length equals 14 residues. V lost 0 bases and J 12 bases, leaving 17 bases between the germline ends. Germline CDR1 is MNHNS and CDR2 is SASEGT.